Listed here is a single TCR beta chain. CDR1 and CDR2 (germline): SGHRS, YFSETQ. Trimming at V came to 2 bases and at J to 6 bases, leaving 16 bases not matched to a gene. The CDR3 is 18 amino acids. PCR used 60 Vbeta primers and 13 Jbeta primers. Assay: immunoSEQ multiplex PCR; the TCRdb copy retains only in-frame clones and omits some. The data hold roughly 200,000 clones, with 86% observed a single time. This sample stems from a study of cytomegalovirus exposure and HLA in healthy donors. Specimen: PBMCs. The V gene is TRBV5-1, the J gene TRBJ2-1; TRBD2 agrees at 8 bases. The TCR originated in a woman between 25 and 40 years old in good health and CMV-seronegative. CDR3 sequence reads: CASSFGRTGTRVSNEQFF. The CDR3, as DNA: TGCGCCAGCAGCTTCGGACGGACCGGGACTAGAGTCTCCAATGAGCAGTTCTTC.